Listed here is a single T cell receptor (beta chain). Antigen specificity is unknown. Produced via immunoSEQ multiplex PCR; TCRdb's table is partial and in-frame only. The sample includes under 250,000 clones, roughly nine tenths of them seen just once. Treatment indicated: roughly 18 received Ad26.COV2.S at low or high dose, single or two shots; 5 received placebo; per-sample allocation not given. On day 63 after the first injection, vaccine and placebo recipients gave samples. This sample is part of a study of Ad26.COV2.S vaccination and SARS-CoV-2 variants. Study overall: Ad26.COV2.S shots went into the muscle once or twice, 56 days apart.

The study, taken as a whole, reports: Vaccine and placebo recipients had comparable breadth of non-spike TCRs.

Sequencing was performed on peripheral blood, taken in a trial of Ad26.COV2.S vaccine versus placebo. This sequence was found in a person aged 18 to 65 who received the Ad26.COV2.S COVID-19 vaccine or a placebo.

This CDR3 reads CASSPTGQNTEAFF. CDR3 DNA: TGTGCCAGCAGTCCGACAGGGCAGAACACTGAAGCTTTCTTT. This chain links TRBV6-4 with TRBJ1-1; 7 bases line up with TRBD1. This CDR3 spans 14 amino acids. In germline, CDR1 is MRHNA, CDR2 SNTAGT. Trimming removed 5 bases from V and 1 base from J; junction bases left unmatched: 4.